The source of this T cell receptor beta chain is a study of blood T cell repertoires in COVID-19. Only a few counts were recorded for this clone. Measured with immunoSEQ multiplex PCR; TCRdb has only the in-frame clones, and not every one. The sample lists around 200,000 clones, about 91% occurring once. CDR3 length: 15 residues. The germline V gene has CDR1 MDHEN and CDR2 SYDVKM. V lost 5 bases and J lost 7, with 18 bases in between. This sequence was found in a man in his late teens or twenties with acute COVID-19. The chain uses TRBV28 and TRBJ1-5; a weak D match, TRBD1 (5 bases). Sequencing input: PBMCs or T cells enriched from blood (not recorded which). Written as DNA, the CDR3 is TGTGCCAGCAGTCCTCCAGCAGGGCGAGGACAGCCCCAGCATTTT. It yields the protein CASSPPAGRGQPQHF.